This T cell receptor beta chain was retrieved from a study of T cells after yellow fever vaccination. Study-level background: Libraries from low-cell-number fractions were prepared with the SMART-Seq v4 Ultra Low Input RNA kit. Whole-study findings and limits: Post-booster reappearance was seen for most primary-vaccination clones (around 96% CD4, roughly 91% CD8). Researchers report a weaker secondary response that nonetheless peaked faster, day 5 versus 15.

CDR3 length: 13 residues. Germline V gene sequence: CDR1 SGHDT, CDR2 YYEEEE. V was trimmed by 3 bases and J by 8 bases, leaving 14 bases between them. Synthesis of TCR cDNA relied on 5'RACE template switching, which attached a universal primer site and UMIs. Using its own MiXCR run on the 5' RACE reads, TCRdb lists one record per CDR3 protein. The table lists around 340,000 distinct CDR3 sequences, around 12% of them singletons. Comments on this clonotype: The antigen is not known.

Sequencing used CD4+ T cells sorted from PBMCs, obtained 15 days after the yellow fever booster vaccination. The chain is built from TRBV5-6 and TRBJ1-2; tentative D call: TRBD1 (5 bases). The sequence came from a man aged 18 to 35 who received the YFV17D yellow fever vaccine. CDR3 DNA sequence: TGTGCCAGCAGCTGGCGGGGGAGAGAAGGCTACACCTTC. Protein product: CASSWRGREGYTF.